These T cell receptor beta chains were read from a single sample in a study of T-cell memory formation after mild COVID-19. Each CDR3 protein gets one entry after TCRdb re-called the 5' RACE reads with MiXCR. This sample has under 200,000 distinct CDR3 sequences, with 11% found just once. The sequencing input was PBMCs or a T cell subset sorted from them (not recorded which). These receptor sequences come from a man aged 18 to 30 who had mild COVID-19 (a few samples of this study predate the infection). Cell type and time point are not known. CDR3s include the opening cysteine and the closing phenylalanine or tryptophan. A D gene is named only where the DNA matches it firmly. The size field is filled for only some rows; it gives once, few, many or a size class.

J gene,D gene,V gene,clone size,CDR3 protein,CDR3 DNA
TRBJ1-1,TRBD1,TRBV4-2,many,CASSQGQEDEAFF,TGTGCCAGCAGCCAGGGACAGGAGGATGAAGCTTTCTTT
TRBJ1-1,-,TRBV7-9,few,CASSVLLGYREAFF,TGTGCCAGCAGCGTCTTGTTGGGGTACCGGGAAGCTTTCTTT
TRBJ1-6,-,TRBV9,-,CASSGTAWNSPLHF,TGTGCCAGCAGCGGGACCGCCTGGAATTCACCCCTCCACTTT
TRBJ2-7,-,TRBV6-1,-,CASSRTLSYEQYF,TGTGCCAGCAGTCGGACGCTCTCCTACGAGCAGTACTTC
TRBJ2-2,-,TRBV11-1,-,CASSLVRDTGELFF,TGTGCCAGCAGCTTAGTCCGGGACACCGGGGAGCTGTTTTTT
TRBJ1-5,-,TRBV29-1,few,CSVLGGSNQPQHF,TGCAGCGTCCTGGGGGGTAGCAATCAGCCCCAGCATTTT
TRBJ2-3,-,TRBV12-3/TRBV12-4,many,CASSFSADTQYF,TGTGCCAGCAGTTTTAGCGCAGATACGCAGTATTTT
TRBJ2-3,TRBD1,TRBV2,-,CASSVRTGGPDTQYF,TGTGCCAGCAGTGTAAGGACAGGCGGACCAGATACGCAGTATTTT
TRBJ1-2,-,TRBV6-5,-,CASSQTARDSRYGYTF,TGTGCCAGCAGTCAAACAGCCCGGGACTCCCGCTATGGCTACACCTTC
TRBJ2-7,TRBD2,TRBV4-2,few,CASSPERTLAGGREQYF,TGTGCCAGCAGCCCCGAGAGGACCCTAGCGGGGGGGCGCGAGCAGTACTTC
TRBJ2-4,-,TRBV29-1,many,CSVDLLGDIQYF,TGCAGCGTTGACCTCCTGGGGGACATTCAGTACTTC
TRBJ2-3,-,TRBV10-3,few,CAIRRGASTDTQYF,TGTGCCATCAGGAGGGGGGCCAGCACAGATACGCAGTATTTT
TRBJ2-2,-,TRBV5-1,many,CASSLVGSQNTGELFF,TGCGCCAGCAGCTTGGTAGGCAGCCAAAACACCGGGGAGCTGTTTTTT
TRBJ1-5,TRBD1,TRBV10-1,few,CATSGTGPILSNQPQHF,TGCGCCACATCCGGGACAGGGCCGATACTTAGCAATCAGCCCCAGCATTTT
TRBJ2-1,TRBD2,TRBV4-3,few,CASSQEKTSASANEQFF,TGCGCCAGCAGCCAAGAAAAGACTAGCGCGTCCGCTAATGAGCAGTTCTTC
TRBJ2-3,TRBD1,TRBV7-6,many,CASSSLEDRGTDTQYF,TGTGCCAGCAGCTCTCTAGAGGACAGGGGCACAGATACGCAGTATTTT
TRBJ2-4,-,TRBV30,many,CAWSVSYIQYF,TGTGCCTGGAGTGTGAGTTACATTCAGTACTTC
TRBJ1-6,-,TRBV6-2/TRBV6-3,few,CASSYGLGISAYNSPLHF,TGTGCCAGCAGTTACGGTCTGGGAATTTCCGCTTATAATTCACCCCTCCACTTT
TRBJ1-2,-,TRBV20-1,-,CSARAGSGLDHYGYTF,TGCAGTGCTAGAGCGGGATCCGGTCTCGATCATTATGGCTACACCTTC
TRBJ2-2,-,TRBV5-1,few,CASSLLGRPMAGELFF,TGCGCCAGCAGCTTGTTAGGCCGTCCCATGGCCGGGGAGCTGTTTTTT
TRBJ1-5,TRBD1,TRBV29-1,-,CSSGTGVGQPQHF,TGCAGCTCCGGGACAGGGGTCGGTCAGCCCCAGCATTTT
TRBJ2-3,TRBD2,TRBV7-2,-,CASSLWVAGGADTQYF,TGTGCCAGCAGCTTATGGGTTGCGGGGGGTGCAGATACGCAGTATTTT
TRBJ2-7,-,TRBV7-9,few,CASSPRGTDPYEQYF,TGTGCCAGCAGCCCCCGGGGGACAGATCCCTACGAGCAGTACTTC
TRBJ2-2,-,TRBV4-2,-,CASSQVIRVGGELFF,TGTGCCAGCAGCCAAGTCATCCGGGTGGGCGGGGAGCTGTTTTTT
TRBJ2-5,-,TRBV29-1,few,CSVAGRLQETQYF,TGCAGCGTCGCGGGGAGACTCCAAGAGACCCAGTACTTC
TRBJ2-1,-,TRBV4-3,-,CASTSSRGSSYNEQFF,TGCGCCAGCACCTCAAGCCGGGGAAGCTCCTACAATGAGCAGTTCTTC
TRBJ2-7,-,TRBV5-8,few,CASRPGVGALYEQYF,TGTGCCAGCAGACCAGGGGTCGGGGCTTTGTACGAGCAGTACTTC
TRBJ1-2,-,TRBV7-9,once,CASSLAGPHYGYTF,TGTGCCAGCAGCTTAGCGGGACCGCACTATGGCTACACCTTC
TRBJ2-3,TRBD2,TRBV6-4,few,CASSEGLAGTTDTQYF,TGTGCCAGCAGTGAGGGGCTAGCGGGGACCACAGATACGCAGTATTTT